The 25 T cell receptor beta chains presented below share a single source sample, sequenced in a study of blood T cell repertoires in COVID-19. Repertoires were generated with immunoSEQ multiplex PCR, while TCRdb's copy carries only in-frame clones and drops some. The sample has fewer than 400,000 clones; more than 85% are singletons. Sequencing used PBMCs or T cells enriched from blood (not recorded which). The origin of the receptors is a woman in her 30s who had recovered from COVID-19.

This chain links TRBV27 with TRBJ2-2; the D is unclear. CDR1 and CDR2 (germline): MNHEY, SMNVEV (reference sequence). The V gene lost 4 bases and the J gene lost 2 bases, with 2 bases spanning the gap. The CDR3 consists of 12 residues. As DNA, the CDR3 is TGTGCCAGCAGTTCTAACACCGGGGAGCTGTTTTTT. It specifies CASSSNTGELFF.

V is TRBV28 and J is TRBJ1-2; weak D call: TRBD1 (5 bases). Germline-derived CDR1 and CDR2 are MDHEN and SYDVKM. V lost 4 bases, J lost 6 bases, and 15 bases lay in between. There are 14 residues in the CDR3. CDR3 sequence: CASSSTDRYDGYTF. The CDR3 DNA follows: TGTGCCAGCAGTTCGACAGACCGGTACGATGGCTACACCTTC.

The chain couples TRBV30 to TRBJ1-2, with D perhaps matching TRBD1 (6 bases). Germline CDR1 and CDR2: GTSNPN and SVGIG (reference sequence). The V end lost 2 bases, the J end lost 5 bases, and 12 bases lay between the germline ends. The CDR3 runs 13 residues. CDR3 region: CAWSYRVQYGYTF. CDR3 DNA sequence: TGTGCCTGGAGTTACAGGGTTCAGTATGGCTACACCTTC.

V is TRBV6-4 and J is TRBJ1-2; D perhaps matches TRBD1 (6 bases). Germline V gives CDR1 MRHNA, CDR2 SNTAGT. V was clipped by 0 bases and J by 2 bases, with 7 bases between them. There are 14 residues in the CDR3. CDR3 amino acids: CASSDSQGNYGYTF. For the CDR3, the DNA is TGTGCCAGCAGTGACTCGCAGGGGAACTATGGCTACACCTTC.

This rearrangement joins TRBV30 to TRBJ1-2; D not resolved. In germline, CDR1 is GTSNPN, CDR2 SVGIG (reference sequence). CDR3 length equals 13 residues. The ends were cut back, 1 base at V and 3 bases at J, with 9 bases in the middle. Written as DNA, the CDR3 is TGTGCCTGGAGTGCCGGGGTGTACTATGGCTACACCTTC. Amino acid sequence: CAWSAGVYYGYTF.

This chain uses TRBV5-4 with TRBJ1-2, with 7 bases matching TRBD1. V lost 5 bases, J lost 3 bases, and 4 bases stayed unmatched. This CDR3 region has 13 residues. The germline V gene has CDR1 SGHNT and CDR2 YYREEE (reference sequence). CDR3 residues: CASSPDRDYGYTF. The CDR3 DNA reads as TGTGCCAGCAGTCCCGACAGGGACTATGGCTACACCTTC.

This chain joins TRBV4-3 and TRBJ1-2, with D perhaps matching TRBD1 (6 bases). Germline lookup yields CDR1 LGHNA and CDR2 YSLEER. V was shortened by 0 bases and J by 8 bases, with 13 bases between the two germline ends. CDR3 length equals 14 residues. CDR3 sequence reads: CASSQDGGGGGYTF. For the CDR3, the DNA is TGCGCCAGCAGCCAAGATGGAGGGGGGGGAGGCTACACCTTC.

The rearrangement uses TRBV28 and TRBJ2-7; tentative D call: TRBD2 (6 bases). Germline values: CDR1 MDHEN, CDR2 SYDVKM. The V gene lost 3 bases and the J gene lost 0 bases, with 9 bases spanning the gap. CDR3 length equals 14 residues. The chain's CDR3 is CASSFRESSYEQYF. In DNA form, the CDR3 reads TGTGCCAGCAGTTTCCGGGAGAGCTCCTACGAGCAGTACTTC.

The chain recombines TRBV28 with TRBJ1-1; D unresolved. V lost 10 bases and J lost 4, with 13 bases in between. CDR1 is MDHEN and CDR2 is SYDVKM in the germline V gene. This CDR3 region has 12 residues. The CDR3 DNA reads as TGTGCCATCAATGCGGGTGTCACTGAAGCTTTCTTT. This sequence encodes CAINAGVTEAFF. Together with reference TRBV28 and TRBJ1-1, the CDR3 gives the full variable domain: DVKVTQSSRYLVKRTGEKVFLECVQDMDHENMFWYRQDPGLGLRLIYFSYDVKMKEKGDIPEGYSVSREKKERFSLILESASTNQTSMYLCAINAGVTEAFFGQGTRLTVV.

This clone was detected only once. The chain couples TRBV4-2 to TRBJ1-5; D is unclear. CDR1 LGHNA and CDR2 YNFKEQ come from the germline V gene. CDR3 length: 14 residues. V was clipped by 0 bases and J by 2 bases, with 5 bases between them. CDR3: CASSQDEGNQPQHF. For the CDR3, the DNA is TGTGCCAGCAGCCAAGATGAGGGCAATCAGCCCCAGCATTTT.

The CDR3 loop reads CASSPPGIPLYGYTF. For the CDR3, the DNA is TGTGCCAGCAGCCCCCCAGGGATACCTCTCTATGGCTACACCTTC. This chain uses TRBV11-3 with TRBJ1-2, with D possibly TRBD1 on 5 matching bases. Trimming stripped 5 bases from V and 4 bases from J, with 17 bases between. In germline, CDR1 is SGHNT, CDR2 YENEEA. This CDR3 is 15 amino acids long.

This chain connects TRBV18 to TRBJ2-7; the D is unclear. This CDR3 is 20 amino acids long. V was shortened by 4 bases and J by 4 bases, with 32 bases between the two germline ends. Germline V gene sequence: CDR1 KGHSH, CDR2 LQKENI. CDR3 DNA: TGTGCCAGCTCACGTAGAAGCGTCGTCGAGAAACCGGCAGTTGGGTACGAGCAGTACTTC. Its protein is CASSRRSVVEKPAVGYEQYF.

This chain connects TRBV19 to TRBJ2-7; 8 bases fit TRBD1. The CDR3 runs 12 residues. Germline lookup yields CDR1 LNHDA and CDR2 SQIVND (reference sequence). With V trimmed by 6 bases and J by 5 bases, 3 bases remained unmatched. As DNA, the CDR3 is TGTGCCAGTAGCGACAGGGGCAACGAGCAGTACTTC. It specifies CASSDRGNEQYF. The full variable domain, its missing parts supplied by reference TRBV19 and TRBJ2-7, is DGGITQSPKYLFRKEGQNVTLSCEQNLNHDAMYWYRQDPGQGLRLIYYSQIVNDFQKGDIAEGYSVSREKKESFPLTVTSAQKNPTAFYLCASSDRGNEQYFGPGTRLTVT.

This sequence joins TRBV12-3 or TRBV12-4 and TRBJ2-2; the D is unclear. This CDR3 has 13 amino acids. The V and J ends lost 3 bases and 6 bases respectively, with 8 bases between them. CDR3 coding DNA: TGTGCCAGCAGTTTTCGGAGTCCCGGGGAGCTGTTTTTT. Translation: CASSFRSPGELFF.

V usage is TRBV6-5 and J usage is TRBJ1-2; 7 bases are shared with TRBD1. The CDR3 is made up of 13 amino acids. The trim removed 6 bases at V and 0 bases at J, leaving 1 base unmatched. Germline assignment: CDR1 MNHEY and CDR2 SVGAGI. CDR3 region: CASRGQTNYGYTF. The DNA of the CDR3 is TGTGCCAGCAGGGGACAGACTAACTATGGCTACACCTTC.

The chain carries TRBV19 and TRBJ1-3, with TRBD1 as a possible D gene (5 bases). V gave up 4 bases and J gave up 5 bases, with 18 bases separating them. The CDR3 loop spans 16 amino acids. Germline CDR1 LNHDA, CDR2 SQIVND (reference sequence). The CDR3 DNA reads as TGTGCCAGTAGTACCGGCGGGACTATAACCCGAAACACCATATATTTT. As protein: CASSTGGTITRNTIYF.

The chain has TRBV27 and TRBJ2-7; 9 bases line up with TRBD1. Per the germline V gene, CDR1 is MNHEY and CDR2 is SMNVEV (reference sequence). CDR3 length: 12 residues. Trimming at V came to 7 bases and at J to 4 bases, leaving 2 bases not matched to a gene. DNA of the CDR3: TGTGCCAGCAAGGACAGGGGTTACGAGCAGTACTTC. Translation gives CASKDRGYEQYF.

J is TRBJ2-5 and V is TRBV12-3 or TRBV12-4; tentatively, D is TRBD1 (6 bases). The CDR3 runs 13 residues. V was clipped by 5 bases and J by 14 bases, with 21 bases between them. For the CDR3, the DNA is TGTGCCAGCAGTAGAGGACAGACTCCATCACCATACTTC. Its protein product is CASSRGQTPSPYF.

Here the CDR3 DNA reads TGTGCCAGCTCACCCCAGGAGCGGGGGGGCCCCAATGAGCAGTTCTTC. Its translation is CASSPQERGGPNEQFF. The rearrangement links TRBV18 to TRBJ2-1; the match to TRBD2 covers 10 bases. Germline values: CDR1 KGHSH, CDR2 LQKENI. Trimming removed 3 bases from V and 6 bases from J; junction bases left unmatched: 8. CDR3 length: 16 residues.

The rearrangement uses TRBV24-1 and TRBJ2-7, with TRBD1 matching over 9 bases. CDR1 KGHDR and CDR2 SFDVKD come from the germline V gene. The CDR3 is made up of 13 amino acids. V was clipped by 4 bases and J by 4 bases; unmatched bases: 1. The DNA for the CDR3 is TGTGCCACCAGTGACGGACAGGGGTACGAGCAGTACTTC. This codes for CATSDGQGYEQYF.

The chain combines TRBV5-1 with TRBJ1-1; possibly TRBD1 for D (6 bases). This CDR3 region has 14 residues. Deletions cut 4 bases from V and 3 bases from J, with 13 bases between. Germline V gives CDR1 SGHRS, CDR2 YFSETQ. CDR3 in DNA: TGCGCCAGCAGCACAGGGTTTTCGGACACTGAAGCTTTCTTT. Protein: CASSTGFSDTEAFF.

V and J are TRBV20-1 and TRBJ2-7; D possibly corresponds to TRBD2 (7 bases). Deletions cut 3 bases from V and 7 bases from J, with 19 bases between. The CDR3 sequence is 14 residues long. Germline V lookup: CDR1 DFQATT, CDR2 SNEGSKA (reference sequence). CDR3 residues: CSASPPAGGLEQYF. The DNA for the CDR3 is TGCAGTGCTAGTCCCCCCGCCGGGGGGCTGGAGCAGTACTTC.

V is TRBV2 and J is TRBJ1-6; D remains ambiguous. CDR3 length equals 12 residues. Germline CDR1 and CDR2: SNHLY and FYNNEI. V lost 6 bases and J lost 14, with 14 bases in between. In DNA form, the CDR3 reads TGTGCCAGCAGGGACTGGCAATGGACCCTCCACTTT. Its protein product is CASRDWQWTLHF.

The chain employs TRBV6-5 and TRBJ2-3; possibly TRBD1 for D (6 bases). Germline assignment: CDR1 MNHEY and CDR2 SVGAGI. The V end was cut by 0 bases, the J end by 4 bases, with 11 bases between. The length of the CDR3 is 15 residues. The CDR3 DNA follows: TGTGCCAGCAGTTACTCACAGGGAACTGCAGATACGCAGTATTTT. Translated: CASSYSQGTADTQYF.

The CDR3 protein is CASSIDGPASGGNIQYF. DNA of the CDR3: TGTGCCAGTAGTATAGATGGCCCGGCTAGCGGGGGGAACATTCAGTACTTC. The chain is built from TRBV19 and TRBJ2-4, with 11 bases that match TRBD2. V shed 0 bases, J shed 7 bases, and the junction held 8 bases outside the gene matches. CDR1 and CDR2 (germline): LNHDA, SQIVND (reference sequence). The CDR3 covers 17 residues.